What follows is one T cell receptor (beta chain) and its context. This record belongs to a study of cytomegalovirus exposure and HLA in healthy donors. PCR used 60 Vbeta primers and 13 Jbeta primers. The table came from immunoSEQ multiplex PCR; TCRdb's copy has only in-frame clones and leaves some out. Altogether a few hundred thousand clones are present, roughly four fifths being singletons, with the ten largest covering roughly 7.4%. CDR1 is LNHNV, CDR2 YYDKDF, per germline (reference sequence). This CDR3 contains 15 residues. The ends were cut back, 0 bases at V and 6 bases at J, with 14 bases in the middle.

Sequencing was carried out using PBMCs. This TCR was sampled from a woman in her fifties or sixties in good health and CMV-seropositive. The chain is built from TRBV15 and TRBJ1-2; D is ambiguous. DNA for the CDR3: TGTGCCACCAGCAGAGATCCCAGGCCGCGCGATGGCTACACCTTC. It encodes CATSRDPRPRDGYTF.